This T cell receptor (beta chain) was sequenced during a study of Ad26.COV2.S vaccination and SARS-CoV-2 variants. As for the study in general: Enrolled in COV1001, the donor was in the Ad26.COV2.S trial arm, which received the vaccine. Doses of Ad26.COV2.S were injected into muscle once or twice, 56 days apart.

Study-level results: Breadth, reportedly substantial, characterized the spike-specific CD8+ and CD4+ T cell responses after vaccination. The study found similar non-spike TCR breadth in vaccine and placebo recipients.

Sequencing was performed with immunoSEQ multiplex PCR; in TCRdb, only in-frame clones are kept and a portion is missing. In the table there are 350,000 to 600,000 clones, approximately 90% of which are singletons. The treatment is: roughly 20 received Ad26.COV2.S at low or high dose, single or two shots; 5 received placebo; per-sample allocation not given. On day 63 after the first injection, vaccine and placebo recipients gave samples. As regards this clone: Its antigen is not known.

This CDR3 has 14 residues. The V gene end was trimmed by 7 bases and the J gene end by 1 base; junction bases not matched to a gene: 4. Per the germline V gene, CDR1 is MNHEY and CDR2 is SMNVEV (reference sequence). The sequencing here drew on peripheral blood, taken in a trial of Ad26.COV2.S vaccine versus placebo. This chain connects TRBV27 to TRBJ2-3; 8 bases are a match to TRBD1. This sequence originates from a person aged 18-65 years who received the Ad26.COV2.S COVID-19 vaccine or a placebo. The CDR3 region is CASKQTGGTDTQYF. For the CDR3, the DNA is TGTGCCAGCAAACAGACAGGGGGCACAGATACGCAGTATTTT.